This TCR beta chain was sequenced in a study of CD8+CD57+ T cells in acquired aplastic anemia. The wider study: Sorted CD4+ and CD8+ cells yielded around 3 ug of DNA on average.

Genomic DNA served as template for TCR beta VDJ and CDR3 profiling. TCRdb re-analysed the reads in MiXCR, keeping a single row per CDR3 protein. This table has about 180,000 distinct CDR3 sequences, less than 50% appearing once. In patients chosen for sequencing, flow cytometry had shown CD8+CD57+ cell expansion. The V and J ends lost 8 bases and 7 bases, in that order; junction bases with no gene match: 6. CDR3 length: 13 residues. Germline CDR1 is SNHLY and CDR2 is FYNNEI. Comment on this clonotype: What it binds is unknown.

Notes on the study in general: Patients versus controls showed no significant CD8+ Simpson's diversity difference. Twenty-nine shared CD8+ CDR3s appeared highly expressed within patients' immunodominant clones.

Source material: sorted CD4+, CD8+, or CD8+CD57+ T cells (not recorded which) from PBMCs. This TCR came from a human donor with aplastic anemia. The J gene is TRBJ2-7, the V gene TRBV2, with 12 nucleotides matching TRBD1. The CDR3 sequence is CASGGQGAREQYF. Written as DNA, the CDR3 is TGTGCCAGCGGGGGACAGGGGGCGCGGGAGCAGTACTTC.